This is a list of T cell receptor beta chains from one sample in a study of cytomegalovirus exposure and HLA in healthy donors. Using immunoSEQ multiplex PCR, the repertoire was profiled, and TCRdb retains in-frame clones only, with some absent. Counted here are fewer than 250,000 clones, more than 60% occurring once; the ten biggest clones make up 2.1%. The specimen sequenced was PBMCs. The receptors here all came from a young woman in good health and CMV-seropositive. The CDR3 runs from the conserved cysteine through the conserved F or W. A D gene is named only where the DNA matches it firmly. For some rows the clone size is stated as once, few or many, or as a class when expanded; others skip it.

clone_size	d_call	j_call	v_call	cdr3_nt	cdr3_aa
.	.	TRBJ1-5	TRBV10-3	TGTGCCATCAGTGAAACAGAGAATCAGCCCCAGCATTTT	CAISETENQPQHF
.	.	TRBJ1-5	TRBV6-1	TGTGCCAGCAGTGAAACTGGAGGGAGAAATAGCAATCAGCCCCAGCATTTT	CASSETGGRNSNQPQHF
few	.	TRBJ2-1	TRBV29-1	TGCAGCGTTGACCTACGACGGGATGAGCAGTTCTTC	CSVDLRRDEQFF
.	TRBD1	TRBJ1-2	TRBV9	TGTGCCAGCAGCTCGGACAGGGGGAGTATTAATGGCTACACCTTC	CASSSDRGSINGYTF
once	.	TRBJ1-5	TRBV27	TGTGCCAGCAGTTTTAGCGTAGGGTTTCAGCCCCAGCATTTT	CASSFSVGFQPQHF
.	TRBD1	TRBJ1-2	TRBV29-1	TGCAGCGTTGCACAGGGGGCAGGGTATGGCTACACCTTC	CSVAQGAGYGYTF
.	.	TRBJ1-2	TRBV29-1	TGCAGCGGGGGAGAGGGGGGGGTTAACTATGGCTACACCTTC	CSGGEGGVNYGYTF
.	.	TRBJ1-2	TRBV13	TGTGCCAGCAGCGAACAGGGAAAATATGGCTACACCTTC	CASSEQGKYGYTF
.	.	TRBJ1-2	TRBV19	TGTGCCAGTAGTGGCTTTTGGGGCTACACCTTC	CASSGFWGYTF
once	TRBD1	TRBJ1-2	TRBV5-1	TGCGCCAGCAGCTTGGAACAGGGGCCACCCTATGGCTACACCTTC	CASSLEQGPPYGYTF
.	.	TRBJ1-1	TRBV27	TGTGCCAGCAGTTTTTTTTCCCGACGGGGTGAAGCTTTCTTT	CASSFFSRRGEAFF
.	.	TRBJ1-2	TRBV7-9	TGTGCCAGCAGCTTAGAGACAGAATATGGCTACACCTTC	CASSLETEYGYTF
.	TRBD1	TRBJ2-7	TRBV4-3	TGCGCCAGCAGCCAAGCTATCGGACAGGGGGGCGAGCAGTACTTC	CASSQAIGQGGEQYF
few	TRBD1	TRBJ1-1	TRBV27	TGTGCCAGCACCCCTAACCTATCTGGACAGGGTGCCACTGAAGCTTTCTTT	CASTPNLSGQGATEAFF
.	TRBD1	TRBJ1-4	TRBV2	TGTGCCAGCAGTAAAGACAGGGCCAATGAAAAACTGTTTTTT	CASSKDRANEKLFF
once	.	TRBJ2-5	TRBV5-1	TGCGCCAGCAGCTTGGTTGGGACATCTCAAGAGACCCAGTACTTC	CASSLVGTSQETQYF
.	.	TRBJ2-1	TRBV29-1	TGCAGCGTTGAAGATGGGCGTCAAACCCCTCACAATGAGCAGTTCTTC	CSVEDGRQTPHNEQFF
once	TRBD2	TRBJ2-2	TRBV7-9	TGTGCCAGCAGCATGGGACTAGCGAACACCGGGGAGCTGTTTTTT	CASSMGLANTGELFF
.	.	TRBJ1-1	TRBV7-2	TGTGCCAGCAGCTTAGAGGTGAGGGTCACTGAAGCTTTCTTT	CASSLEVRVTEAFF
.	TRBD2	TRBJ2-3	TRBV14	TGTGCCAGCAGCCGGCGACTAGCGGGGTTAGGAGATACGCAGTATTTT	CASSRRLAGLGDTQYF